This TCR beta chain was found in a study of blood T cell repertoires in COVID-19 (dated by TCRdb to about 2020). The study in broad terms: The collaborator samples originated in the United States, Italy and Spain and spanned the acute and convalescent phases of COVID-19. Where available, HLA class I and class II types were taken from metadata supplied by the sample provider and were not determined by assay-based typing. The repertoires were released in a freely available public database intended as a resource for research on the immune response to SARS-CoV-2. The material from the prospective study consisted of cDNA or gDNA derived from T cells, B-cell-depleted T cells, or PBMCs. Samples were obtained from the ongoing ImmuneRACE study (first 160 participants) and from some 1,300 subjects provided by 6 global collaborators. Subjects who had been exposed to COVID-19, were actively infected with it, or had recovered from it provided the deeply sampled blood TCRbeta repertoires that made up the dataset. Sample metadata almost always included a de-identified subject ID, COVID-19 status, age in years and sex.

Overall results and qualifications from the work: Clinical and demographic metadata were provided uncurated, with the amount varying by source and participant.

This clone was seen just once. The antigen this receptor binds is unknown. Base qualities were left out, and no much larger clone turns up one base away. TCRbeta CDR3 regions were amplified from genomic DNA by means of the immunoSEQ Assay, a bias-controlled multiplex PCR. The authors' pipeline ran thus. The number of nucleated cells in each sample was estimated from the amplification of reference gene primers within the assay. To quantify the absolute abundance of each unique TCRbeta CDR3 rearrangement, sequence reads were collapsed and filtered. For each sample, productive Simpson clonality was calculated as the square root of Simpson's diversity index across productive rearrangements. Entries here come from immuneACCESS through TCRdb and include only in-frame sequences with V and J called. Some clones fail to appear in such tables; in the studies checked, an unresolved V gene covers under half of the shortfall, and the cause of the remainder is unknown. The V and J calls and clone size are taken from that table; D and trimming were inferred from the DNA. Across this sample there are 200,000 to 250,000 clones, with 87% seen only once. Approximately 12% of the sample goes to the ten largest clones.

From the cysteine through the phenylalanine, the CDR3 covers 13 amino acids. The entry retains the CDR3 DNA only, 39 bases that are in frame from base 1. In the germline V gene (reference sequence), CDR1 corresponds to LNHDA and CDR2 to SQIVND. Trimming leaves V shorter by 8 bases and J shorter by 4 bases, with the junction holding 7 bases beyond the gene matches. A second Seattle source provided samples from volunteer blood donors who had recovered from COVID-19. Whole blood was collected in K2EDTA tubes by collaborating institutions according to the institutions' own protocols. For TCRbeta analysis, collaborators shipped samples as frozen whole blood, isolated PBMCs, or DNA extracted from either of those sample types.

Recombination joined TRBV19 with TRBJ1-1; 7 nucleotides in the junction match TRBD1. Sequencing was performed on peripheral blood. This receptor was taken from a woman aged 18-29 years who had recovered from COVID-19. The DNA sequence reads TGTGCCAGTCGATTATCAGGGGGCACTGAAGCTTTCTTT. Translated, it reads CASRLSGGTEAFF.